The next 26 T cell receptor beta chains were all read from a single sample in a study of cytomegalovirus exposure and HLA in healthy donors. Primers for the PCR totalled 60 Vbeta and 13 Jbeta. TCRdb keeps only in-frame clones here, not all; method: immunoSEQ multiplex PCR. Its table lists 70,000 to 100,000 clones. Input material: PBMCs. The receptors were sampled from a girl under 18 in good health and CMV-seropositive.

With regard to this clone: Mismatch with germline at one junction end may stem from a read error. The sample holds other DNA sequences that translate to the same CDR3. The CDR3 reads CRVDLSGYGYTF. As DNA, the CDR3 is TGCCGCGTTGACTTGAGCGGGTATGGCTACACCTTC. The chain employs TRBV29-1 and TRBJ1-2; D remains unclear. CDR1 SQVTM and CDR2 ANQGSEA come from the germline V gene. The CDR3 loop spans 12 amino acids.

This chain's CDR3 is CASSVAGTGGAEPYF. For the CDR3, the DNA is TGTGCCAGCAGCGTTGCAGGGACAGGGGGCGCCGAACCGTATTTT. V usage is TRBV9 and J usage is TRBJ2-3, with 12 positions matching TRBD1. After removal of 2 bases from V and 14 bases from J, the junction contained 12 bases not matched to a gene. The CDR3 contains 15 residues. Germline V lookup: CDR1 SGDLS, CDR2 YYNGEE. Full variable domain (outside the CDR3, taken from reference TRBV9 and TRBJ2-3): DSGVTQTPKHLITATGQRVTLRCSPRSGDLSVYWYQQSLDQGLQFLIQYYNGEERAKGNILERFSAQQFPDLHSELNLSSLELGDSALYFCASSVAGTGGAEPYFGPGTRLTVL.

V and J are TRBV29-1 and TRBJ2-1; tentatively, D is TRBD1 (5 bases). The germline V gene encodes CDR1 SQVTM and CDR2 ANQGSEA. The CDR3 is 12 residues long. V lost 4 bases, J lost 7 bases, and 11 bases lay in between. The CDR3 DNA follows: TGCAGCGTTGCGCCGACAGATAATGAGCAGTTCTTC. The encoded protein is CSVAPTDNEQFF.

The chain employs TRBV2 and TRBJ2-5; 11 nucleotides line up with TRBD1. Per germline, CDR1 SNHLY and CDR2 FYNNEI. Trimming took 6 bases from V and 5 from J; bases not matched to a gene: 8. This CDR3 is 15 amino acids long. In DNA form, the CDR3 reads TGTGCCAGCAGCCGCGGACAGGGGGCTGTGGAGACCCAGTACTTC. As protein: CASSRGQGAVETQYF.

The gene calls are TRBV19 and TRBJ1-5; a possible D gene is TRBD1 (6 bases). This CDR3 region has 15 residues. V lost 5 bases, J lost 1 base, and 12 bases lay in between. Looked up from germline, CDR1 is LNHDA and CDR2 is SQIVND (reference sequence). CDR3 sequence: CASSLFGQSNQPQHF. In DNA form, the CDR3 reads TGTGCCAGTAGTTTATTTGGACAGAGCAATCAGCCCCAGCATTTT.

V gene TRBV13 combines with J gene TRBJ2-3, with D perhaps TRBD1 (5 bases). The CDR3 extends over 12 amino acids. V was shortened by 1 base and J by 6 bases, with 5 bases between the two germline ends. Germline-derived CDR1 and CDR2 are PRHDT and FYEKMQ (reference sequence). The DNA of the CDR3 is TGTGCCAGCAGCTTAGAGGGGGATACGCAGTATTTT. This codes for CASSLEGDTQYF.

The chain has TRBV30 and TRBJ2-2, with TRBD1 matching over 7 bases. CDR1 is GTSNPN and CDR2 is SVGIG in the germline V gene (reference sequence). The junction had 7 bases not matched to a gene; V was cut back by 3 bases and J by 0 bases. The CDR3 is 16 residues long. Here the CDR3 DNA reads TGTGCCTGGAGCTCAATAGGGGGCCCGAACACCGGGGAGCTGTTTTTT. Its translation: CAWSSIGGPNTGELFF. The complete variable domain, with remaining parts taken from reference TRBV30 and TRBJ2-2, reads SQTIHQWPATLVQPVGSPLSLECTVEGTSNPNLYWYRQAAGRGLQLLFYSVGIGQISSEVPQNLSASRPQDRQFILSSKKLLLSDSGFYLCAWSSIGGPNTGELFFGEGSRLTVL.

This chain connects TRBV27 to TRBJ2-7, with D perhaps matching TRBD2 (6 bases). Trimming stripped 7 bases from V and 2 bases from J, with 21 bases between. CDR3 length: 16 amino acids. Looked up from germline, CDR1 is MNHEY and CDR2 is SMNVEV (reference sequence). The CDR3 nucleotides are TGTGCCAGCAAGGCGGGGTCGGGGCGGAAGACCTACGAGCAGTACTTC. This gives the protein CASKAGSGRKTYEQYF.

The CDR3 sequence: CAISVGRAEGPEAFF. The CDR3, as DNA: TGTGCCATCAGTGTGGGAAGGGCGGAGGGACCTGAAGCTTTCTTT. V usage is TRBV10-3 and J usage is TRBJ1-1, with D perhaps matching TRBD1 (5 bases). Germline V CDR1 and CDR2: ENHRY, SYGVKD. Trimming pared 4 bases from V and 6 bases from J, leaving 18 bases between. The CDR3 has 15 amino acids.

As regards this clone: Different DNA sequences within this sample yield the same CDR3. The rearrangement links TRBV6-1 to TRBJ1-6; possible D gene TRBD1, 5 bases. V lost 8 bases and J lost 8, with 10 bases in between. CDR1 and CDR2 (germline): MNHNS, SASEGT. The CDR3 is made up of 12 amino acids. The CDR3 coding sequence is TGTGCCAGCTGGCAGGGATATTCACCCCTCCACTTT. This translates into CASWQGYSPLHF.

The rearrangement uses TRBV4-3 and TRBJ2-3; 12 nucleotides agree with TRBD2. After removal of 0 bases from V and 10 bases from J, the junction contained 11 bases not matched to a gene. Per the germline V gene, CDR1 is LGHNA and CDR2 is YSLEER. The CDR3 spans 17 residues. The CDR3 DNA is TGCGCCAGCAGCCAAGAGGGCCCTAGCGGGGGGGTCGAGGCGCAGTATTTT. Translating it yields CASSQEGPSGGVEAQYF.

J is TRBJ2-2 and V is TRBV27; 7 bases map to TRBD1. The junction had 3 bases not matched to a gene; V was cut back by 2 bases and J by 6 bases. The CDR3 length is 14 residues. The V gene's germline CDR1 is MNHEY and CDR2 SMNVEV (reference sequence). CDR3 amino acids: CASSLGQGAGELFF. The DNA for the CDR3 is TGTGCCAGCAGTTTAGGCCAGGGGGCCGGGGAGCTGTTTTTT.

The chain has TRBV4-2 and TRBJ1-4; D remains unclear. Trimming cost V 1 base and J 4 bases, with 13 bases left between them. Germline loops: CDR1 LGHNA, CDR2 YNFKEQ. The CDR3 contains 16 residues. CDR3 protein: CASSQVTGYHNEKLFF. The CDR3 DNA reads TGTGCCAGCAGCCAAGTTACGGGGTACCATAATGAAAAACTGTTTTTT.

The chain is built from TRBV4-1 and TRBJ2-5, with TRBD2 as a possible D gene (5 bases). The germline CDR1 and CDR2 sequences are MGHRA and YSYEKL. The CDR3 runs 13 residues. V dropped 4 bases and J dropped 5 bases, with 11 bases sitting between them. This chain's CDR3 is CASSPRTLETQYF. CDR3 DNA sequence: TGCGCCAGCAGCCCACGGACTTTGGAGACCCAGTACTTC.

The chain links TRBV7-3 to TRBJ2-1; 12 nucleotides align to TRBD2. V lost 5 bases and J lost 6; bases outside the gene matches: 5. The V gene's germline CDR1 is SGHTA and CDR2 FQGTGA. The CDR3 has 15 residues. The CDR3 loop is CASSKPGLAGNEQFF. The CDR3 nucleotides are TGTGCCAGCAGCAAACCGGGACTAGCGGGCAATGAGCAGTTCTTC.

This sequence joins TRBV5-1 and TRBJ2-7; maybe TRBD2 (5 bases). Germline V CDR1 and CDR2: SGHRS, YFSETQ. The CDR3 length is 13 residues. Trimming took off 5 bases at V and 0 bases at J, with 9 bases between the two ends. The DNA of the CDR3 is TGCGCCAGCAGACTAGGGAGCTCCTACGAGCAGTACTTC. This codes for CASRLGSSYEQYF.

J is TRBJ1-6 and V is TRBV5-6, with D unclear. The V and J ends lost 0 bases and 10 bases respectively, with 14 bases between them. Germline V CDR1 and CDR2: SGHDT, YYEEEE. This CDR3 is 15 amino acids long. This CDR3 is CASSLGRRSGSPLHF. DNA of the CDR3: TGTGCCAGCAGCTTGGGTCGAAGGAGTGGATCACCCCTCCACTTT.

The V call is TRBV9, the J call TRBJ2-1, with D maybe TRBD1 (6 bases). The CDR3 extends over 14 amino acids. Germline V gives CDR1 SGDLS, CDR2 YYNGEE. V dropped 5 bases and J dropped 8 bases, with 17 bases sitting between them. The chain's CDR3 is CASSGTGKVDEQFF. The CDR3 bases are TGTGCCAGCAGTGGAACAGGGAAGGTGGATGAGCAGTTCTTC.

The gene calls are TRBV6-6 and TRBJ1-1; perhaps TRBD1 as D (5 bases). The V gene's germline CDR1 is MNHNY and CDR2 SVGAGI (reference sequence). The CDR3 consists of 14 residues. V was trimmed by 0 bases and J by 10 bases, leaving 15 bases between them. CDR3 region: CASSYSGDSQGAFF. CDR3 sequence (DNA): TGTGCCAGCAGTTACTCTGGGGACTCTCAAGGAGCTTTCTTT.

The CDR3 reads CASSLGQGVGEQYF. In DNA, the CDR3 is TGTGCCAGTAGCCTGGGACAGGGAGTTGGCGAGCAGTACTTC. The chain recombines TRBV19 with TRBJ2-7, with 9 nucleotides matching TRBD1. The CDR3 loop spans 14 amino acids. The junction had 9 bases not matched to a gene; V was cut back by 6 bases and J by 6 bases. Germline-derived CDR1 and CDR2 are LNHDA and SQIVND (reference sequence).

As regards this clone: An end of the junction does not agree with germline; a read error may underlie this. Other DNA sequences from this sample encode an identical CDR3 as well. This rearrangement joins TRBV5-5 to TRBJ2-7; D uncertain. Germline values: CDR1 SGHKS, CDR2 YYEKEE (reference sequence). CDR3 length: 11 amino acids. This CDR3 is CASSSNYEQYF. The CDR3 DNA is TGTGCCAGCAGCTCAAACTACGAGCAGTACTTT.

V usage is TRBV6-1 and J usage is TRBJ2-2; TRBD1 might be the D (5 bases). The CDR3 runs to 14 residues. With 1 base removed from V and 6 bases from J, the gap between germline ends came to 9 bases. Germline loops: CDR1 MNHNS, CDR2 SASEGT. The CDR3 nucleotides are TGTGCCAGCAGTGAAGTAAGGGGCCCCGGGGAGCTGTTTTTT. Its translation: CASSEVRGPGELFF.

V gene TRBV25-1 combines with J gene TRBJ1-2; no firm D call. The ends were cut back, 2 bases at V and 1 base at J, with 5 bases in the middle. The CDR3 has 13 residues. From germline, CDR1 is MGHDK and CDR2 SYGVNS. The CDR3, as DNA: TGTGCCAGCAGTGAACCACTTAACTATGGCTACACCTTC. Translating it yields CASSEPLNYGYTF.

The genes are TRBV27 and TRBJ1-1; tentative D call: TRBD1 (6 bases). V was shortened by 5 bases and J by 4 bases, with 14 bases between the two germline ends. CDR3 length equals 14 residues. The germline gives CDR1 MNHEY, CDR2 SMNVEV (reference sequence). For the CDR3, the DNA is TGTGCCAGCAGTCGACAGGTGGGGGTCACTGAAGCTTTCTTT. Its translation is CASSRQVGVTEAFF.

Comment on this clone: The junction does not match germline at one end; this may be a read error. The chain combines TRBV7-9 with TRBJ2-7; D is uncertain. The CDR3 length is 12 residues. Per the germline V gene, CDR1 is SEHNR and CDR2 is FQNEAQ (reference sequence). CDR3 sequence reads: CASSPLSSEQYF. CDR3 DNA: TGTGCCAGCAGCCCCCTGTCCTCCGAGCAGTACTTC.

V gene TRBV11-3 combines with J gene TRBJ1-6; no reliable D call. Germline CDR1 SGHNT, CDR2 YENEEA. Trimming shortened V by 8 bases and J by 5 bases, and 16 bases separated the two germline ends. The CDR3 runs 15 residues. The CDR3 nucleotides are TGTGCCAGCGGTCCCAGAGGCCCTAATAATTCACCCCTCCACTTT. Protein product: CASGPRGPNNSPLHF. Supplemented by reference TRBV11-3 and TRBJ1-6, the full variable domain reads EAGVVQSPRYKIIEKKQPVAFWCNPISGHNTLYWYLQNLGQGPELLIRYENEEAVDDSQLPKDRFSAERLKGVDSTLKIQPAELGDSAVYLCASGPRGPNNSPLHFGNGTRLTVT.